The sequence of this T cell receptor (beta chain) was determined in a study of shared clonotypes between healthy human individuals. CDR3 length: 14 residues. Trimming removed 6 bases from V and 1 base from J, with 13 bases in between. Germline CDR1 SGHDT, CDR2 YYEEEE. Here immunoSEQ multiplex PCR was the method, and the copy in TCRdb shows in-frame clones only, minus some. Of around 430,000 clones listed, roughly 77% are singletons. The material sequenced was PBMCs. This TCR derives from a woman in her thirties or forties in good health. Some clones in this sample may be carry-over from other donors' samples. J is TRBJ1-1 and V is TRBV5-6; tentative D call: TRBD1 (6 bases). CDR3 in DNA: TGTGCCAGCAAGACTGGGGGACAGAACACTGAAGCTTTCTTT. Protein product: CASKTGGQNTEAFF.